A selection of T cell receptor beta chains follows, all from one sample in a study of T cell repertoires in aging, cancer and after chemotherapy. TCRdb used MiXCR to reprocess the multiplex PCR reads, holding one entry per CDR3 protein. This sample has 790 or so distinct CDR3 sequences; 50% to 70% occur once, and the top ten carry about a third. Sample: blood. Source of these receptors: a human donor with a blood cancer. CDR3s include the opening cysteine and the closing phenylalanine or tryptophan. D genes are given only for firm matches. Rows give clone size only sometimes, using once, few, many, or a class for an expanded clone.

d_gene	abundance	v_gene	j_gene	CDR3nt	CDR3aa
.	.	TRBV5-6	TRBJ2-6	TGTGCCAGCAGCTCCGGGGTAATCTCTGGGGCCAACGTCCTGACTTTC	CASSSGVISGANVLTF
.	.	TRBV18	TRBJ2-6	TGTGCCAGCTCACCAACGGGGGCTGGGGCCAACGTCCTGACTTTC	CASSPTGAGANVLTF
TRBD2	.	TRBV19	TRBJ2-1	TGTGCCAGTAGCGGACTAGCGGGAGGCAATGAGCAGTTCTTC	CASSGLAGGNEQFF
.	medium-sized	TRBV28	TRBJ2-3	TGTGCCAGCAGTTTGGACGAGGACACCTGGGGCACAGATACGCAGTATTTT	CASSLDEDTWGTDTQYF
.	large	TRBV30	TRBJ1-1	TGTGCCTGGAGTGCAAGACAGCTAGAAGCTTTCTTT	CAWSARQLEAFF
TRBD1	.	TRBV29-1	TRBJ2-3	TGCAGCGTCATAGACAGGGCAAGCCCAGATACGCAGTATTTT	CSVIDRASPDTQYF
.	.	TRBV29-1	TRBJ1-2	TGCAGCGCCGAGTCCGCCGGGAGGGTCTATGGCTACACCTTC	CSAESAGRVYGYTF
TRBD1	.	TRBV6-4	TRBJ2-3	TGTGCCAGCAGCAGGGGGAGCACAGATACGCAGTATTTT	CASSRGSTDTQYF
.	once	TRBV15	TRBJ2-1	TGTGCCACCAGCAGAGACAGGGGTATGTACAATGAGCAGTTCTTC	CATSRDRGMYNEQFF
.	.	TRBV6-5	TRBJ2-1	TGTGCTACAGCGTACAGCTCCTACAATGAGCAGTTCTTC	CATAYSSYNEQFF
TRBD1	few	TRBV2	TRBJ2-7	TGTGCCAGCACCCGGGACAGGGTCTCGTCCTACGAGCAGTACTTC	CASTRDRVSSYEQYF
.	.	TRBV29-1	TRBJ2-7	TGCAGCGAGACCCGGACGGCTCAGACTTACGAGCAGTACTTC	CSETRTAQTYEQYF
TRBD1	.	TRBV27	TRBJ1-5	TGTGCCAGCAGCCGACAGGGGGAGAGCAATCAGCCCCAGCATTTT	CASSRQGESNQPQHF
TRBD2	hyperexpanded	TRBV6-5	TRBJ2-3	TGTGCCAGCAGCGTAGCGGGAGGCCGTACAGATACGCAGTATTTT	CASSVAGGRTDTQYF
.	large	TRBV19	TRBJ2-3	TGTGCCAGTAGTATTTGGGGCAGGGGAGCAGATACGCAGTATTTT	CASSIWGRGADTQYF
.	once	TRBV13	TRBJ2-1	TGTGCCAGCAGCCCCGGGAAGGGGATCGTTGGTGGCGTTGAGCAGTTCTTC	CASSPGKGIVGGVEQFF
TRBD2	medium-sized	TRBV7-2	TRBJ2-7	TGTGCCAGCAAGGGACTAGCGGGAACCTACGAGCAGTACTTC	CASKGLAGTYEQYF
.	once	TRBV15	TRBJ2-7	TGTGCCACCAGCAGAGATCGCGACTCCTACGAGCAGTACTTC	CATSRDRDSYEQYF
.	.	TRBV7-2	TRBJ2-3	TGTGCCAGCAGCTTATTCCCTAGCACAGATACGCAGTATTTT	CASSLFPSTDTQYF
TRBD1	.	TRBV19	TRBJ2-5	TGTGCCAGTAGAAGGACAGGGATGGAGACCCAGTACTTC	CASRRTGMETQYF
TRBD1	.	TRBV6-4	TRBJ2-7	TGTGCCAGCAGTCGGACAGGGTGGTTCGAGCAGTACTTC	CASSRTGWFEQYF
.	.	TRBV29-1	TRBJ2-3	TGCAGCGCCCAGGGGACCCTCAGCACAGATACGCAGTATTTT	CSAQGTLSTDTQYF
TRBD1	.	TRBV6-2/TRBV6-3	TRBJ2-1	TGTGCCAGCAGTTACTCGACAGGGGCGGTTGAGCAGTTCTTC	CASSYSTGAVEQFF
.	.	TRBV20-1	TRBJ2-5	TGCAGTGCCCAGAGAGGGGGAATCACCGAGACCCAGTACTTC	CSAQRGGITETQYF
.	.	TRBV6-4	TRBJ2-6	TGTGCCAGCAGTGACAACTCTGGGGCCAACGTCCTGACTTTC	CASSDNSGANVLTF
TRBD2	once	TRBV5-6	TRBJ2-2	TGTGCCGGCAGCTTGATGACTAGCGGGGCCGGGGAGCTGTTTTTT	CAGSLMTSGAGELFF
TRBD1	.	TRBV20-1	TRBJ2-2	TGCAGTGCTAGAGAGTTTCAGGGGGCACACACCGGGGAGCTGTTTTTT	CSAREFQGAHTGELFF
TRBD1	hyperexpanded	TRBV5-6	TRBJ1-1	TGTGCCAGCAGCTTGTTCGGACAGGGTGGGAACACTGAAGCTTTCTTT	CASSLFGQGGNTEAFF
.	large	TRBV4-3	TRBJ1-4	TGCGCCAGCAGCCAAGGAAACAGTCACGAGGGTGAAAAACTGTTTTTT	CASSQGNSHEGEKLFF
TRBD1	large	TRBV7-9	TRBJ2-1	TGTGCCAGCAGCTTGGGGGACAGGGGGCTGAATGAGCAGTTCTTC	CASSLGDRGLNEQFF
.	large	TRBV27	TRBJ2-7	TGTGCCAGCAGTGCCGGGACCAACTTCTACGAGCAGTACTTC	CASSAGTNFYEQYF
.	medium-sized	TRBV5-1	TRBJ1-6	TGCGCCAGCAGCTTCGGGACATACGATAATTCACCCCTCCACTTT	CASSFGTYDNSPLHF
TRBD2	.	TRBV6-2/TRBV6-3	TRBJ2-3	TGTGCCAGCAGTGAACTAGCGGCAGACACAGATACGCAGTATTTT	CASSELAADTDTQYF
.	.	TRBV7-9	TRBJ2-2	TGTGCCAGCAGCCCCCGGGACTCCGAATTCGGGGAGCTGTTTTTT	CASSPRDSEFGELFF
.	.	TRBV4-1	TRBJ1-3	TGCGCCAGCAGCCTAAGAGTACTCTCTGGAAACACCATATATTTT	CASSLRVLSGNTIYF
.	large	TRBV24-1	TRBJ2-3	TGTGCCACCAGTGCCTCCGGGGGAGGTGTGACAGATACGCAGTATTTT	CATSASGGGVTDTQYF
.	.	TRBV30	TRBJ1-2	TGTGCCTGGAATCCACCGGGGTGGGGCTTTAACTATGGCTACACCTTC	CAWNPPGWGFNYGYTF
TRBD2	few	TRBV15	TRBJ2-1	TGTGCCACCAGCAGACAGCTAGCGGGCTCCTACAATGAGCAGTTCTTC	CATSRQLAGSYNEQFF
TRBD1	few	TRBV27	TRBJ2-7	TGTGCCAGCAGGGGACAGGCGAGCTCCTACGAGCAGTACTTC	CASRGQASSYEQYF